One T cell receptor (beta chain) is described in this entry. The data were taken from a study of T cell clones after liver transplantation. V lost 1 base to trimming and J lost 8 bases; unmatched junction nucleotides: 16. From germline, CDR1 is SGHTA and CDR2 FQGNSA. The CDR3 is 17 amino acids. Produced via immunoSEQ multiplex PCR; TCRdb's table is partial and in-frame only. The profile shows around 8,400 clones, 80% of them singletons. This TCR was sampled from a human donor who received a liver transplant. The chain links TRBV7-2 to TRBJ1-2; 7 bases are a match to TRBD1. The sequencing here drew on CD8+ T cells from blood, taken before liver transplant. Here the CDR3 DNA reads TGTGCCAGCAGCTTAGACCCGACAGGGATTGCTGGCCTAGGCTACACCTTC. Its translation: CASSLDPTGIAGLGYTF.